What follows are 15 T cell receptor beta chains derived from one specimen sequenced in a study of blood T cell repertoires in COVID-19. Data came from immunoSEQ multiplex PCR; TCRdb stores just in-frame clones and leaves some out. The table includes fewer than 250,000 clones, roughly 84% detected once. The sequencing input was PBMCs or T cells enriched from blood (not recorded which). These receptors were obtained from a woman younger than 45 who had been exposed to COVID-19.

Here the CDR3 reads CASSPLWRQGYNEQFF. The CDR3 nucleotides are TGTGCCAGCTCACCCCTTTGGAGACAGGGCTACAATGAGCAGTTCTTC. The gene calls are TRBV18 and TRBJ2-1; 7 bases are shared with TRBD1. After removal of 3 bases from V and 3 bases from J, the junction contained 8 bases not matched to a gene. CDR3 length: 16 amino acids. Per the germline V gene, CDR1 is KGHSH and CDR2 is LQKENI.

Here the CDR3 reads CASSRQGRGQPQHF. The CDR3 bases are TGTGCCAGTAGCCGACAGGGGAGAGGGCAGCCCCAGCATTTT. The V gene is TRBV19, the J gene TRBJ1-5, with 8 bases lining up with TRBD1. The CDR3 is made up of 14 amino acids. Trimming removed 6 bases from V and 7 bases from J; junction bases left unmatched: 8. Germline values: CDR1 LNHDA, CDR2 SQIVND (reference sequence).

V gene TRBV5-5 combines with J gene TRBJ1-2; D is possibly TRBD1 (5 bases). The CDR3 loop spans 13 amino acids. Trimming took 1 base from V and 7 from J, leaving 11 bases between them. CDR1 is SGHKS and CDR2 is YYEKEE in the germline V gene (reference sequence). CDR3 protein: CASSLPGGPGYTF. CDR3 nucleotides: TGTGCCAGCAGCTTGCCGGGGGGACCTGGCTACACCTTC.

The chain employs TRBV11-2 and TRBJ2-5; a weak D match, TRBD2 (6 bases). The germline V and J ends were trimmed by 0 bases and 5 bases, with 10 bases remaining between them. CDR1 is SGHAT, CDR2 FQNNGV, per germline. The CDR3 has 14 residues. CDR3 sequence reads: CASSLDVGSETQYF. Here the CDR3 DNA reads TGTGCCAGCAGCTTAGATGTCGGGAGCGAGACCCAGTACTTC.

The chain carries TRBV19 and TRBJ1-2; D might be TRBD1 (6 bases). This CDR3 spans 14 amino acids. Trimming left V 0 bases short and J 7 bases short, with 12 bases between. Per germline, CDR1 LNHDA and CDR2 SQIVND (reference sequence). The CDR3 spells CASSIEAYRVGYTF. The CDR3, as DNA: TGTGCCAGTAGTATAGAAGCCTACAGGGTTGGCTACACCTTC.

The sample holds one count of this clone. The chain is built from TRBV6-5 and TRBJ2-1; the D is unclear. Trimming removed 10 bases at V and 8 bases at J, with 18 bases between. The V gene's germline CDR1 is MNHEY and CDR2 SVGAGI. The CDR3 runs to 13 residues. The DNA for the CDR3 is TGTGCCACCTCTATTGTGAATGGTGATGAGCAGTTCTTC. Protein sequence: CATSIVNGDEQFF.

The rearrangement links TRBV5-5 to TRBJ2-2; 7 nucleotides line up with TRBD1. Germline V gives CDR1 SGHKS, CDR2 YYEKEE (reference sequence). The junction had 10 bases not matched to a gene; V was cut back by 4 bases and J by 4 bases. CDR3 length equals 16 residues. The CDR3 DNA reads as TGTGCCAGCAGCCGTGAGGGGGCGCCGACCACCGGGGAGCTGTTTTTT. This codes for CASSREGAPTTGELFF.

The chain has TRBV19 and TRBJ1-3; D not certain. Looked up from germline, CDR1 is LNHDA and CDR2 is SQIVND (reference sequence). This CDR3 region has 16 residues. Trimming shortened V by 4 bases and J by 0 bases, and 13 bases separated the two germline ends. The CDR3 loop is CASSTLMASSGNTIYF. The CDR3 DNA reads TGTGCCAGTAGTACTCTCATGGCAAGCTCTGGAAACACCATATATTTT.

The chain recombines TRBV11-2 with TRBJ2-2; D possibly corresponds to TRBD2 (7 bases). There are 17 residues in the CDR3. V was pared by 7 bases and J by 1 base, with 19 bases between. Germline V gene data show CDR1 as SGHAT and CDR2 as FQNNGV. The CDR3 bases are TGTGCCAGCAACTCACCACAGGGAGGGATGAACACCGGGGAGCTGTTTTTT. It yields the protein CASNSPQGGMNTGELFF. The full variable domain, in which reference TRBV11-2 and TRBJ2-2 provide the parts outside the CDR3, is EAGVAQSPRYKIIEKRQSVAFWCNPISGHATLYWYQQILGQGPKLLIQFQNNGVVDDSQLPKDRFSAERLKGVDSTLKIQPAKLEDSAVYLCASNSPQGGMNTGELFFGEGSRLTVL.

This CDR3 is CASSKEGTGVCNQPQHF. The CDR3 bases are TGTGCCAGCAGCAAAGAAGGGACAGGCGTTTGCAATCAGCCCCAGCATTTT. The rearrangement links TRBV21-1 to TRBJ1-5; the table calls TRBD1, which could not be checked here. TRBV21-1 is a pseudogene. This CDR3 has 17 residues.

This rearrangement joins TRBV29-1 to TRBJ2-2; 7 bases line up with TRBD1. V gave up 4 bases and J gave up 7 bases; unmatched junction bases: 9. This CDR3 is built from 14 residues. From germline, CDR1 is SQVTM and CDR2 ANQGSEA. In nucleotides, the CDR3 is TGCAGCGTTGGAGAGACAGGGTCGGGCGGGGAGCTGTTTTTT. Translating it yields CSVGETGSGGELFF.

The chain combines TRBV5-1 with TRBJ2-1, with 10 nucleotides matching TRBD2. V lost 4 bases, J lost 8 bases, and 6 bases stayed unmatched. The CDR3 totals 14 residues. Per germline, CDR1 SGHRS and CDR2 YFSETQ. Here the CDR3 DNA reads TGCGCCAGCAGCGCTAGCGGGGGATCGTATGAGCAGTTCTTC. It translates to CASSASGGSYEQFF.

The gene calls are TRBV7-9 and TRBJ1-3, with 7 bases fitting TRBD1. The CDR3 runs to 14 residues. Germline assignment: CDR1 SEHNR and CDR2 FQNEAQ (reference sequence). V lost 6 bases, J lost 5 bases, and 7 bases stayed unmatched. CDR3 protein: CASSQGQIRNTIYF. DNA for the CDR3: TGTGCCAGCAGTCAGGGACAGATTCGAAACACCATATATTTT.

The rearrangement links TRBV20-1 to TRBJ1-1; D not certain. The CDR3 spans 9 residues. The V gene lost 6 bases and the J gene lost 8 bases, with 7 bases spanning the gap. Germline V gene data show CDR1 as DFQATT and CDR2 as SNEGSKA (reference sequence). In DNA form, the CDR3 reads TGCAGTGCGCATAGCGAAGCTTTCTTT. Translating gives CSAHSEAFF.

The DNA for the CDR3 is TGTGCCAGCAGCTTCGGACAGGGGATGAATGGCTACACCTTC. Its translation: CASSFGQGMNGYTF. The chain is built from TRBV7-9 and TRBJ1-2; 9 positions agree with TRBD1. The CDR3 length is 14 residues. CDR1 and CDR2 from the germline V gene are SEHNR and FQNEAQ (reference sequence). Trimming at V came to 3 bases and at J to 6 bases, leaving 5 bases not matched to a gene.